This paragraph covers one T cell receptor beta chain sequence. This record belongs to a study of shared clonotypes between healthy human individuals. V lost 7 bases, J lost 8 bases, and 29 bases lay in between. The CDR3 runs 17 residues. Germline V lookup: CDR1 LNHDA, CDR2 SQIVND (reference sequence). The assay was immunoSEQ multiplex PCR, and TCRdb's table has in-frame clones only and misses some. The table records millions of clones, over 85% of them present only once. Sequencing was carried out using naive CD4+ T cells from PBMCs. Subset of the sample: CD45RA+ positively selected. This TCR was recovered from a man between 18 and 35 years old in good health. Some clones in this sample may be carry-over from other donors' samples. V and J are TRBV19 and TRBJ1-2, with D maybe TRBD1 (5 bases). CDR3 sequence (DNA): TGTGCCAGTACAAAAAGGGGCAGCCCGACCACGGGCGAAGGCTACACCTTC. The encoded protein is CASTKRGSPTTGEGYTF.